Listed here are 13 T cell receptor beta chains from one sample, sequenced in a study of blood T cell repertoires in COVID-19. The method was immunoSEQ multiplex PCR; TCRdb's version includes in-frame clones alone and lacks a portion of them. Of tens of thousands of clones in the sample, roughly 91% are singletons; the top ten hold about a tenth. Source material: PBMCs or T cells enriched from blood (not recorded which). Receptor source: a woman aged 40 to 50 who had recovered from COVID-19.

The chain uses TRBV5-1 and TRBJ1-2, with TRBD1 matching over 8 bases. This CDR3 is 15 amino acids long. With 5 bases clipped from V and 3 bases from J, the junction kept 9 bases outside the gene matches. Germline CDR1 reads SGHRS; CDR2 reads YFSETQ. The CDR3: CASSWTGTGDYGYTF. As DNA, the CDR3 is TGCGCCAGCAGTTGGACCGGGACAGGAGACTATGGCTACACCTTC.

J is TRBJ1-1 and V is TRBV6-5; D call uncertain. CDR3 length: 13 residues. CDR1 MNHEY and CDR2 SVGAGI come from the germline V gene. V was pared by 2 bases and J by 1 base, with 5 bases between. This chain's CDR3 is CASSYVENTEAFF. In DNA, the CDR3 is TGTGCCAGCAGTTACGTAGAGAACACTGAAGCTTTCTTT.

The chain is built from TRBV5-1 and TRBJ2-1; D perhaps matches TRBD1 (5 bases). Trimming took off 2 bases at V and 0 bases at J, with 12 bases between the two ends. CDR1 is SGHRS, CDR2 YFSETQ, per germline. This CDR3 comprises 16 residues. CDR3 protein: CASSFLADNSYNEQFF. In nucleotides, the CDR3 is TGCGCCAGCAGCTTTCTGGCGGACAACTCCTACAATGAGCAGTTCTTC. The complete variable domain, with remaining parts taken from reference TRBV5-1 and TRBJ2-1, reads KAGVTQTPRYLIKTRGQQVTLSCSPISGHRSVSWYQQTPGQGLQFLFEYFSETQRNKGNFPGRFSGRQFSNSRSEMNVSTLELGDSALYLCASSFLADNSYNEQFFGPGTRLTVL.

The chain has TRBV21-1 and TRBJ2-2; TRBD1, the D gene given by the table, was not confirmed from the DNA. TRBV21-1 is shown as a pseudogene. This CDR3 has 18 amino acids. Here the CDR3 reads CASSAPGQGATFTGELFF. For the CDR3, the DNA is TGTGCCAGCAGCGCCCCGGGACAGGGGGCAACATTCACCGGGGAGCTGTTTTTT.

This clone has a handful of counts. CDR3 region: CASSLGGPGDTQYF. In DNA form, the CDR3 reads TGTGCCAGCAGCTTAGGCGGTCCGGGAGATACGCAGTATTTT. This chain links TRBV7-9 with TRBJ2-3; D unresolved. Per germline, CDR1 SEHNR and CDR2 FQNEAQ (reference sequence). The V end was cut by 1 base, the J end by 5 bases, with 10 bases between. The CDR3 totals 14 residues.

This clone occurred once. The chain has TRBV6-1 and TRBJ1-4; D gene uncertain. The CDR3 contains 16 residues. The V gene lost 4 bases and the J gene lost 1 base, with 13 bases spanning the gap. Germline V gene lookup returns CDR1 MNHNS and CDR2 SASEGT. The CDR3 loop reads CASSGSVFLTNEKLFF. In DNA form, the CDR3 reads TGTGCCAGCAGTGGTAGTGTCTTTTTAACTAATGAAAAACTGTTTTTT.

This chain links TRBV5-6 with TRBJ1-6; D is undetermined. The germline V gene encodes CDR1 SGHDT and CDR2 YYEEEE. The CDR3 length is 14 residues. Between the trimmed V and J ends, which lost 1 base and 9 bases, there was a span of 11 bases. CDR3 sequence (DNA): TGTGCCAGCAGCTTGACAGCCCCCGGTTCACCCCTCCACTTT. This translates into CASSLTAPGSPLHF.

V is TRBV2 and J is TRBJ2-1; TRBD2 agrees at 14 bases. This CDR3 has 16 residues. The germline V gene encodes CDR1 SNHLY and CDR2 FYNNEI. V shed 3 bases, J shed 8 bases, and the junction held 6 bases outside the gene matches. CDR3 in DNA: TGTGCCAGCAGTGAGGGACTAGCGGGGGCTCACGATGAGCAGTTCTTC. This gives the protein CASSEGLAGAHDEQFF.

The chain couples TRBV5-8 to TRBJ1-3; TRBD1 matches 7 bases. CDR1 is SGHTS, CDR2 YDEGEE, per germline. The CDR3 contains 15 residues. Trimming at V came to 4 bases and at J to 0 bases, leaving 4 bases not matched to a gene. Written as DNA, the CDR3 is TGTGCCAGCAGCAGCTCAGGGGGCTCTGGAAACACCATATATTTT. It translates to CASSSSGGSGNTIYF. The entire variable domain, with the rest obtained from reference TRBV5-8 and TRBJ1-3, is as follows: EAGVTQSPTHLIKTRGQQATLRCSPISGHTSVYWYQQALGLGLQFLLWYDEGEERNRGNFPPRFSGRQFPNYSSELNVNALELEDSALYLCASSSSGGSGNTIYFGEGSWLTVV.

The count of this clone is one. The chain recombines TRBV2 with TRBJ1-5; D ambiguous. The germline V gene encodes CDR1 SNHLY and CDR2 FYNNEI. V lost 3 bases and J lost 7, with 16 bases in between. This CDR3 is 15 amino acids long. The CDR3 loop reads CASSESSGIKQPQHF. The CDR3, as DNA: TGTGCCAGCAGTGAGTCGTCCGGGATAAAACAGCCCCAGCATTTT.

This clone was seen only a few times. The chain combines TRBV19 with TRBJ1-1; D gene uncertain. V was cut by 4 bases and J by 2 bases, with 8 bases left in between. The CDR3 contains 13 residues. CDR1 LNHDA and CDR2 SQIVND come from the germline V gene (reference sequence). CDR3: CASSSKRNTEAFF. The CDR3 bases are TGTGCCAGTAGTAGTAAGAGAAACACTGAAGCTTTCTTT.

Only one count was recorded for this clone. This chain joins TRBV9 and TRBJ1-3; D possibly corresponds to TRBD1 (6 bases). V was clipped by 0 bases and J by 0 bases, with 16 bases between them. The CDR3 totals 18 residues. CDR1 and CDR2 from the germline V gene are SGDLS and YYNGEE. CDR3 amino acids: CASSVDEGGRPSGNTIYF. DNA for the CDR3: TGTGCCAGCAGCGTAGATGAAGGGGGTAGGCCCTCTGGAAACACCATATATTTT.

The gene calls are TRBV6-4 and TRBJ2-1; 8 bases line up with TRBD2. Germline V gene sequence: CDR1 MRHNA, CDR2 SNTAGT. The CDR3 is made up of 15 amino acids. The V gene end was trimmed by 4 bases and the J gene end by 6 bases; junction bases not matched to a gene: 8. The CDR3 DNA sequence: TGTGCCAGCAGTGTCACTAGCGGTTCCAGCAATGAGCAGTTCTTC. As protein: CASSVTSGSSNEQFF.